What follows describes a single T cell receptor (beta chain). Germline loops: CDR1 SNHLY, CDR2 FYNNEI. The CDR3 runs 13 residues. A second PCR, run for about 7 to 12 cycles, used a sample-barcoded 5' primer plus a J-beta primer mix. TCRdb processed the 5' RACE reads anew with MiXCR; each CDR3 protein has one entry. Here the sample spans roughly 800,000 distinct CDR3 sequences, approximately 24% being singletons. This sample was taken from a study of blood T cells in healthy people across ages. This sample was shared with a second study, whose subject was T cells of mothers and their children.

The clonotype comes from a boy aged 5-17 years in good health. The chain uses TRBV2 and TRBJ2-1; D possibly uses TRBD1 or TRBD2 (5 bases each). The J call may be faulty, since TRBJ2-7 better matches the DNA end. The sample taken for sequencing was blood. The CDR3 region has the DNA TGTGCCAGCAGTGTTGAGGGGACCTACGAGCAGTACTTC. This encodes CASSVEGTYEQYF.